The T cell receptor (beta chain) under discussion was sequenced for a study of beta chain features in type 1 diabetes. The V gene's germline CDR1 is MDHEN and CDR2 SYDVKM. Trimming took off 1 base at V and 6 bases at J, with 11 bases between the two ends. This CDR3 contains 14 residues. Sequenced material consisted of expressed TCRB transcripts (all of the isolated RNA was reverse transcribed). Assay: immunoSEQ multiplex PCR; the TCRdb copy retains only in-frame clones and omits some. The sample yields 450,000 or so clones, 10% to 12% seen once. The clonotype comes from a woman aged 18-29 years in good health. This sequence joins TRBV28 and TRBJ2-3, with D possibly matching TRBD1 (5 bases). What was sequenced was naive CD4+ T cells from blood. Written as DNA, the CDR3 is TGTGCCAGCAGTTTATCCACGACAGTCGATACGCAGTATTTT. Its translation: CASSLSTTVDTQYF.